This passage covers 3 T cell receptor beta chains from one sample sequenced in a study of T cells after yellow fever vaccination (dated by TCRdb to the late 2010s). The library was produced with 5' RACE. Sequencing was performed on an Illumina HiSeq 2500. TCRdb reran the public reads through fastp at Q25 and MiXCR, keeping productive beta chains. Records with the same CDR3 protein are collapsed into one entry carrying the most frequent genes and DNA. The sample yields hundreds of thousands of distinct CDR3 sequences; approximately 15% were counted once. The top ten clones comprise around 15% of the sample. Explained via the paper, the treatment or condition label denotes: live attenuated yellow fever vaccine strain. The material sequenced was PBMCs, taken on the day of the yellow fever booster vaccination. These receptors originate from a man under 40 who received the YFV17D yellow fever vaccine.

This clonotype has more than one count but fewer than ten. This chain connects TRBV7-9 to TRBJ2-3; 8 nucleotides line up with TRBD1. V dropped 5 bases and J dropped 6; count of bases not matched to a gene: 13. Germline V gives CDR1 SEHNR, CDR2 FQNEAQ (reference sequence). The CDR3 has 16 amino acids. The CDR3 here is CASSLTGGRAGDTQYF. In nucleotides, the CDR3 is TGTGCCAGCAGCCTTACAGGGGGGAGAGCTGGGGATACGCAGTATTTT.

The chain joins TRBV16 to TRBJ2-7, with TRBD1 matching over 7 bases. This CDR3 has 15 residues. Trimming at V came to 0 bases and at J to 3 bases, leaving 5 bases not matched to a gene. The germline V gene has CDR1 KGHSY and CDR2 FQNENV. The CDR3 loop is CASSQSFRGNYEQYF. The CDR3 nucleotides read TGTGCCAGCAGCCAATCGTTCAGGGGGAACTACGAGCAGTACTTC.

This clonotype was recorded a few times. The V call is TRBV27, the J call TRBJ2-7; 8 nucleotides match TRBD1. V lost 3 bases to trimming and J lost 6 bases; unmatched junction nucleotides: 7. This CDR3 has 14 amino acids. Germline values: CDR1 MNHEY, CDR2 SMNVEV (reference sequence). CDR3 sequence (DNA): TGTGCCAGCAGTTTGATGCAGGGGGCCCTCGAGCAGTACTTC. Its protein product is CASSLMQGALEQYF.